One sample yielded the 28 T cell receptor beta chains listed below, sequenced in a study of T-cell memory formation after mild COVID-19. Each CDR3 protein gets one entry after TCRdb re-called the 5' RACE reads with MiXCR. The sample holds about 190,000 distinct CDR3 sequences, around 27% seen once. Specimen: PBMCs or a T cell subset sorted from them (not recorded which). These receptors all stem from an adult woman who had mild COVID-19 (a few samples of this study predate the infection). Cell type and time point are not known.

This sequence joins TRBV5-1 and TRBJ1-6, with unresolved D. V was trimmed by 3 bases and J by 7 bases, leaving 11 bases between them. This CDR3 contains 14 residues. Germline loops: CDR1 SGHRS, CDR2 YFSETQ. The CDR3 reads CASSWRSTNSPLHF. CDR3 DNA: TGCGCCAGCAGCTGGAGATCGACAAATTCACCCCTCCACTTT.

Only a few counts were recorded for this clonotype. This chain joins TRBV9 and TRBJ2-5; 7 bases are shared with TRBD1. Losses at the gene ends were 3 bases for V and 5 bases for J; bases not matched to a gene: 7. Per the germline V gene, CDR1 is SGDLS and CDR2 is YYNGEE. This CDR3 has 14 residues. The CDR3 DNA reads as TGTGCCAGCAGCGCGGGACAGACTGGGGAGACCCAGTACTTC. Protein product: CASSAGQTGETQYF.

This clonotype was detected a few times. The chain links TRBV2 to TRBJ1-5; TRBD1 is a possible D gene (5 bases). V lost 1 base, J lost 1 base, and 14 bases lay in between. The CDR3 contains 17 residues. The germline gives CDR1 SNHLY, CDR2 FYNNEI. The CDR3 here is CASSEVGVWPSNQPQHF. The CDR3 coding sequence is TGTGCCAGCAGTGAAGTGGGGGTCTGGCCGAGCAATCAGCCCCAGCATTTT.

The chain couples TRBV7-3 to TRBJ2-3; no definite D call. V was trimmed by 5 bases and J by 2 bases, leaving 17 bases between them. This CDR3 has 16 residues. CDR1 and CDR2 from the germline V gene are SGHTA and FQGTGA. CDR3 region: CASSPLGGAPTDTQYF. DNA of the CDR3: TGTGCCAGCAGCCCCCTTGGTGGCGCCCCCACAGATACGCAGTATTTT.

In this sample, this clonotype turned up a few times. The rearrangement joins TRBV27 to TRBJ1-4, with 10 bases that match TRBD1. V trimming: 3 bases; J trimming: 10 bases; junction bases outside the gene matches: 8. CDR1 and CDR2 from the germline V gene are MNHEY and SMNVEV (reference sequence). The CDR3 consists of 15 residues. The CDR3 region is CASSFQTGGVGKLFF. Here the CDR3 DNA reads TGTGCCAGCAGTTTTCAGACAGGGGGCGTTGGAAAACTGTTTTTT.

As regards this clonotype: A junction boundary mismatches the germline segment, possibly from a read error. The chain has TRBV29-1 and TRBJ2-5; a possible D gene is TRBD2 (6 bases). Germline V gives CDR1 SQVTM, CDR2 ANQGSEA. CDR3 length equals 10 residues. The CDR3 is CSVEDGAGSF. For the CDR3, the DNA is TGCAGCGTTGAAGACGGGGCGGGGTCCTTC.

The sample holds one count of this clonotype. The chain is built from TRBV6-5 and TRBJ1-2; D might be TRBD1 (6 bases). V dropped 5 bases and J dropped 4 bases, with 26 bases sitting between them. The CDR3 sequence is 18 residues long. From germline, CDR1 is MNHEY and CDR2 SVGAGI. The CDR3 DNA reads as TGTGCCAGCAGTCCCAGGGGAGCAGGGTGGGGTTCGGCCTATGGCTACACCTTC. It is translated as CASSPRGAGWGSAYGYTF.

This rearrangement joins TRBV9 to TRBJ2-3; D is perhaps TRBD1 or TRBD2 (5 bases each). The V end lost 0 bases, the J end lost 0 bases, and 8 bases lay between the germline ends. CDR3 size: 15 residues. CDR1 is SGDLS and CDR2 is YYNGEE in the germline V gene. The CDR3 DNA reads as TGTGCCAGCAGCGTAGAAGGGACGAGCACAGATACGCAGTATTTT. The encoded protein is CASSVEGTSTDTQYF.

This clonotype was observed a handful of times. The CDR3 spells CATRDRVDEQFF. In DNA form, the CDR3 reads TGTGCCACCAGAGACAGGGTCGATGAGCAGTTCTTC. The rearrangement uses TRBV24-1 and TRBJ2-1; 7 bases align to TRBD1. The junction had 4 bases not matched to a gene; V was cut back by 7 bases and J by 8 bases. The CDR3 consists of 12 residues. Germline V gene lookup returns CDR1 KGHDR and CDR2 SFDVKD.

J is TRBJ2-1 and V is TRBV12-3 or TRBV12-4, with 10 bases matching TRBD2. The CDR3 length is 16 residues. The J segment lost 6 bases and the V segment lost 2 bases, leaving 7 bases of the junction unmatched. CDR3 DNA sequence: TGTGCCAGCAGTTTACTAGCGGGAGCGATCGGCAATGAGCAGTTCTTC. This codes for CASSLLAGAIGNEQFF.

This clonotype was detected only a few times. The chain employs TRBV6-5 and TRBJ2-1; perhaps TRBD1 as D (5 bases). The CDR3 runs to 15 residues. Germline CDR1 MNHEY, CDR2 SVGAGI. V was pared by 5 bases and J by 3 bases, with 14 bases between. CDR3 protein: CASSPSGAYYNEQFF. The CDR3 DNA reads TGTGCCAGCAGTCCCAGTGGGGCTTACTACAATGAGCAGTTCTTC.

The V gene is TRBV3-1, the J gene TRBJ2-5; 10 nucleotides agree with TRBD2. The ends lost 8 bases at V and 2 bases at J; junction bases unmatched: 2. Germline assignment: CDR1 LGHDT and CDR2 YNNKEL (reference sequence). The CDR3 loop spans 13 amino acids. The DNA of the CDR3 is TGTGCCAGCGGGACTAGCGCGCAAGAGACCCAGTACTTC. It yields the protein CASGTSAQETQYF.

This chain links TRBV9 with TRBJ2-7; 10 positions agree with TRBD1. V was clipped by 3 bases and J by 5 bases; unmatched bases: 8. CDR1 is SGDLS and CDR2 is YYNGEE in the germline V gene. This CDR3 is 15 amino acids long. Here the CDR3 DNA reads TGTGCCAGCAGCGCCCCGGGACAGGGGTCCCACGAGCAGTACTTC. Its translation is CASSAPGQGSHEQYF.

There are a few counts of this clonotype. The chain carries TRBV7-9 and TRBJ2-7; 9 bases fit TRBD2. After removal of 2 bases from V and 0 bases from J, the junction contained 8 bases not matched to a gene. The germline V gene encodes CDR1 SEHNR and CDR2 FQNEAQ (reference sequence). The CDR3 spans 17 residues. This CDR3 reads CASSLFPQRGVSYEQYF. The CDR3 DNA reads as TGTGCCAGCAGCTTATTCCCCCAGCGGGGGGTCTCCTACGAGCAGTACTTC.

The table lists this clonotype with a few counts. The CDR3 sequence: CSAISRATSGGADTQYF. The CDR3 coding sequence is TGCAGTGCTATAAGCCGTGCGACTAGCGGGGGGGCAGATACGCAGTATTTT. The V gene is TRBV20-1, the J gene TRBJ2-3, with 14 bases fitting TRBD2. The V gene end was trimmed by 4 bases and the J gene end by 4 bases; junction bases not matched to a gene: 10. Germline values: CDR1 DFQATT, CDR2 SNEGSKA (reference sequence). This CDR3 region has 17 residues.

This clonotype was detected ten times or more. V and J are TRBV12-3 or TRBV12-4 and TRBJ2-7; D not resolved. This CDR3 spans 13 amino acids. The V end was cut by 1 base, the J end by 3 bases, with 7 bases between. CDR3 residues: CASSLGQFYEQYF. In DNA, the CDR3 is TGTGCCAGCAGTTTAGGGCAGTTCTACGAGCAGTACTTC.

A few counts support this clonotype. The chain recombines TRBV28 with TRBJ2-7, with 9 bases lining up with TRBD1. CDR1 MDHEN and CDR2 SYDVKM come from the germline V gene. CDR3 size: 15 residues. The junction had 8 bases not matched to a gene; V was cut back by 3 bases and J by 5 bases. CDR3 residues: CASSFVNRGPDEQYF. As DNA, the CDR3 is TGTGCCAGCAGTTTTGTGAACAGGGGGCCGGACGAGCAGTACTTC.

This clonotype has just a few counts. This chain joins TRBV27 and TRBJ1-1, with TRBD1 matching over 9 bases. V lost 6 bases, J lost 4 bases, and 6 bases stayed unmatched. CDR1 is MNHEY, CDR2 SMNVEV, per germline (reference sequence). The CDR3 covers 14 residues. The CDR3 spells CASRTGQGSTEAFF. DNA for the CDR3: TGTGCCAGCAGAACCGGACAGGGGAGCACTGAAGCTTTCTTT.

Only a few counts were recorded for this clonotype. This chain uses TRBV7-9 with TRBJ1-2; weak D call: TRBD1 (5 bases). V lost 4 bases to trimming and J lost 6 bases, with 12 bases between them. Germline V CDR1 and CDR2: SEHNR, FQNEAQ (reference sequence). This CDR3 spans 13 amino acids. CDR3 DNA sequence: TGTGCCAGCAGCTGGGGGGGAGGGAATGGCTACACCTTC. Amino acids: CASSWGGGNGYTF.

This chain connects TRBV7-6 to TRBJ2-3, with D perhaps matching TRBD2 (6 bases). Germline loops: CDR1 SGHVS, CDR2 FNYEAQ. Between the trimmed V and J ends, which lost 6 bases and 4 bases, there was a span of 17 bases. The CDR3 has 15 amino acids. CDR3 protein: CASRPGPEGADTQYF. CDR3 bases: TGTGCCAGCAGACCAGGTCCGGAGGGAGCAGATACGCAGTATTTT. The variable domain in full, with the rest retrieved from reference TRBV7-6 and TRBJ2-3, is GAGVSQSPRYKVTKRGQDVALRCDPISGHVSLYWYRQALGQGPEFLTYFNYEAQQDKSGLPNDRFSAERPEGSISTLTIQRTEQRDSAMYRCASRPGPEGADTQYFGPGTRLTVL.

This clonotype was counted only a few times. V usage is TRBV7-9 and J usage is TRBJ1-3; D unresolved. The CDR3 totals 14 residues. CDR1 is SEHNR, CDR2 FQNEAQ, per germline (reference sequence). Trimming left V 4 bases short and J 0 bases short, with 7 bases between. CDR3 sequence reads: CASSSAISGNTIYF. CDR3 nucleotide sequence: TGTGCCAGCAGCTCCGCAATCTCTGGAAACACCATATATTTT.

The chain is built from TRBV2 and TRBJ1-1, with 8 bases lining up with TRBD1. Trimming at V came to 4 bases and at J to 1 base, leaving 2 bases not matched to a gene. The V gene's germline CDR1 is SNHLY and CDR2 FYNNEI. This CDR3 is built from 14 residues. The CDR3 DNA reads as TGTGCCAGCAGTGGGACAGGGCCGAACACTGAAGCTTTCTTT. As protein: CASSGTGPNTEAFF.

This clonotype was seen a few times. This rearrangement joins TRBV11-2 to TRBJ2-7, with TRBD1 matching over 9 bases. Germline-derived CDR1 and CDR2 are SGHAT and FQNNGV. The junction had 5 bases not matched to a gene; V was cut back by 2 bases and J by 3 bases. CDR3 length: 15 amino acids. The DNA of the CDR3 is TGTGCCAGCAGCTTAATCGGACAGGGGTTCTACGAGCAGTACTTC. This sequence encodes CASSLIGQGFYEQYF.

The CDR3 region is CATNSVRRYNEQFF. For the CDR3, the DNA is TGTGCCACCAATTCGGTTCGTCGCTACAATGAGCAGTTCTTC. The rearrangement links TRBV24-1 to TRBJ2-1; D gene ambiguous. V lost 8 bases and J lost 3, with 13 bases in between. CDR1 is KGHDR, CDR2 SFDVKD, per germline. CDR3 length: 14 amino acids.

This clonotype has just a few counts. The chain recombines TRBV9 with TRBJ1-2; the D is unclear. The CDR3 has 13 amino acids. V gave up 1 base and J gave up 8 bases, with 12 bases separating them. Germline CDR1 reads SGDLS; CDR2 reads YYNGEE. The CDR3 DNA sequence: TGTGCCAGCAGCGTAAGCCACTTTTGGGGCTACACCTTC. Its protein is CASSVSHFWGYTF.

The chain couples TRBV12-3 or TRBV12-4 to TRBJ2-7, with D perhaps matching TRBD2 (6 bases). The CDR3 runs 13 residues. V was pared by 2 bases and J by 3 bases, with 8 bases between. As DNA, the CDR3 is TGTGCCAGCAGTTTAAGGGAGGACTACGAGCAGTACTTC. This sequence encodes CASSLREDYEQYF.

This clonotype appeared a few times. V is TRBV2 and J is TRBJ2-6, with D uncertain. This CDR3 contains 15 residues. Germline CDR1 and CDR2: SNHLY and FYNNEI. Deletions cut 2 bases from V and 1 base from J, with 6 bases between. The CDR3 DNA reads TGTGCCAGCAGTGAACTAACGTCTGGGGCCAACGTCCTGACTTTC. Its protein product is CASSELTSGANVLTF.

This clonotype was seen only a few times. The chain links TRBV29-1 to TRBJ1-2; the D is unclear. This CDR3 contains 10 residues. Germline assignment: CDR1 SQVTM and CDR2 ANQGSEA. Trimming stripped 7 bases from V and 8 bases from J, with 11 bases between. The CDR3 DNA is TGCAGCGCCGGACCAGACGGCTACACCTTC. Its protein product is CSAGPDGYTF.